This TCR beta chain is from a study of blood T cells in healthy people across ages. The CDR3 has 13 amino acids. The J segment lost 11 bases and the V segment lost 5 bases, leaving 11 bases of the junction unmatched. CDR1 and CDR2 (germline): MDHEN, SYDVKM. Then a second PCR, running roughly 7 to 11 cycles, was carried out with a sample-barcoded 5' primer and a J-beta primer mix. Every cDNA molecule bore a tag from a template-switch adaptor containing 12 random nucleotides. From the 5' RACE reads, TCRdb called clonotypes with MiXCR, one entry per CDR3 protein. The table includes 850,000 to 1,000,000 distinct CDR3 sequences, roughly 50% detected once. Findings and caveats of the study: TCR beta diversity per million T cells fell roughly linearly with age.

On this clonotype itself: What it recognizes is unknown.

This chain connects TRBV28 to TRBJ2-5; TRBD1 matches at 7 bases. The sequence derives from a man aged 25 to 40 in good health. Sequencing was done on a sample of blood. The CDR3 is CASSVSTGWEQYF. The CDR3 DNA reads as TGTGCCAGCAGTGTCTCGACAGGGTGGGAGCAGTACTTC. Using reference TRBV28 and TRBJ2-5 for the parts outside the CDR3, the full variable domain is DVKVTQSSRYLVKRTGEKVFLECVQDMDHENMFWYRQDPGLGLRLIYFSYDVKMKEKGDIPEGYSVSREKKERFSLILESASTNQTSMYLCASSVSTGWEQYFGPGTRLLVL.